This T cell receptor beta chain comes out of a study of cytomegalovirus exposure and HLA in healthy donors. Overall study results and limits: Cytomegalovirus association was assigned to about 150 TCR beta chains. As immune exposure information, only CMV serostatus was available.

Everyone who donated was a healthy bone marrow donor. Remarks on this clone: What it binds is not known.

CDR3 length: 15 residues. Germline lookup yields CDR1 SEHNR and CDR2 FQNEAQ (reference sequence). The trim removed 1 base at V and 2 bases at J, leaving 3 bases unmatched. With 60 Vbeta and 13 Jbeta primers, the PCR was carried out. Using immunoSEQ multiplex PCR, the repertoire was profiled, and TCRdb retains in-frame clones only, with some absent. Here the sample spans roughly 230,000 clones, 70% to 90% being singletons. The chain recombines TRBV7-9 with TRBJ2-3; 7 positions agree with TRBD2. This sequence was found in a girl aged 2 to 10 in good health and CMV-seronegative. Sample: PBMCs. CDR3 nucleotides: TGTGCCAGCAGCTTAGTAGCGGGTACCACAGATACGCAGTATTTT. It yields the protein CASSLVAGTTDTQYF.